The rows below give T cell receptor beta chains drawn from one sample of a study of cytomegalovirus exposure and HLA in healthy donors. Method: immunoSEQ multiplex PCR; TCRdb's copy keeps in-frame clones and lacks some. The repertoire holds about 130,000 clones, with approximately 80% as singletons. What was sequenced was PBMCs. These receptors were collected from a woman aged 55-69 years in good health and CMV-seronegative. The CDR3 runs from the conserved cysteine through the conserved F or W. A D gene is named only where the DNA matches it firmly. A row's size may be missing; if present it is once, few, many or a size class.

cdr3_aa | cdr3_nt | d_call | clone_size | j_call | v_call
CASGLARGTGELFF | TGTGCTAGTGGTTTGGCCAGGGGTACCGGGGAGCTGTTTTTT | - | few | TRBJ2-2 | TRBV12-5
CASSFQIREKLFF | TGTGCCAGCAGTTTTCAGATCAGGGAAAAACTGTTTTTT | - | - | TRBJ1-4 | TRBV6-5
CASSLAPGVNEKLFF | TGTGCCAGCAGCTTGGCCCCGGGGGTAAATGAAAAACTGTTTTTT | - | - | TRBJ1-4 | TRBV5-6
CASLEAGVNTEAFF | TGTGCCAGTTTGGAAGCAGGCGTAAACACTGAAGCTTTCTTT | - | - | TRBJ1-1 | TRBV19
CASRGASTDTQYF | TGTGCCAGCAGGGGGGCCAGCACAGATACGCAGTATTTT | - | once | TRBJ2-3 | TRBV9
CASSPLGQGYPYEQYF | TGTGCCAGCAGTCCCCTAGGGCAGGGGTACCCCTACGAGCAGTACTTC | - | - | TRBJ2-7 | TRBV28
CASSEGLASYEQYF | TGTGCCAGCAGTGAGGGGCTAGCGAGTTACGAGCAGTACTTC | - | - | TRBJ2-7 | TRBV6-1
CSGQGASGETQYF | TGCAGCGGACAGGGGGCTTCGGGAGAGACCCAGTACTTC | TRBD1 | - | TRBJ2-5 | TRBV29-1
CASSEEIWTGGEKLFF | TGTGCCAGCAGTGAAGAGATCTGGACAGGAGGGGAAAAACTGTTTTTT | TRBD1 | once | TRBJ1-4 | TRBV6-1
CASSRGGSGTQETQYF | TGCGCCAGCAGCCGGGGGGGGTCCGGGACCCAAGAGACCCAGTACTTC | TRBD2 | - | TRBJ2-5 | TRBV5-1
CASSPSGSRWETQYF | TGTGCCAGCAGCCCCAGCGGGAGCCGCTGGGAGACCCAGTACTTC | TRBD2 | - | TRBJ2-5 | TRBV11-2
CASSPVLAGGPETQYF | TGTGCCAGCAGTCCAGTTCTAGCGGGAGGACCTGAGACCCAGTACTTC | TRBD2 | - | TRBJ2-5 | TRBV27
CASRSGQGTYNEQFF | TGCGCCAGCAGATCCGGACAGGGGACCTACAATGAGCAGTTCTTC | TRBD1 | - | TRBJ2-1 | TRBV5-1
CASSIDFGQSTDTQYF | TGTGCCAGTAGTATAGATTTTGGCCAGAGCACAGATACGCAGTATTTT | - | once | TRBJ2-3 | TRBV19
CASRDRGNTEAFF | TGCGCCAGCAGAGACAGGGGGAACACTGAAGCTTTCTTT | TRBD1 | medium-sized | TRBJ1-1 | TRBV5-1
CASISGGLGLATDTQYF | TGTGCCAGCATTTCTGGAGGCCTGGGACTAGCGACAGATACGCAGTATTTT | TRBD2 | - | TRBJ2-3 | TRBV2
CASSPTGVNTEAFF | TGTGCCAGCAGTCCTACAGGGGTAAACACTGAAGCTTTCTTT | TRBD1 | - | TRBJ1-1 | TRBV6-1
CASSLYEQNTEAFF | TGTGCCAGCAGCTTGTATGAACAGAACACTGAAGCTTTCTTT | - | - | TRBJ1-1 | TRBV5-4
CASNPTGFDGYTF | TGTGCCAGCAACCCAACAGGGTTCGATGGCTACACCTTC | - | - | TRBJ1-2 | TRBV9
CASSSPLGGMNTEAFF | TGTGCCAGCAGCTCCCCCCTCGGGGGGATGAACACTGAAGCTTTCTTT | - | - | TRBJ1-1 | TRBV7-9
CASSIVGGRMNEQYF | TGTGCCAGTAGTATTGTGGGCGGGAGAATGAACGAGCAGTACTTC | TRBD2 | - | TRBJ2-7 | TRBV19
CASSLDWLAGDTDTQYF | TGTGCCAGCAGCTTAGACTGGCTAGCGGGAGACACAGATACGCAGTATTTT | TRBD2 | once | TRBJ2-3 | TRBV7-2
CASRGPGQGDTEAFF | TGTGCCAGCAGGGGCCCGGGACAGGGGGATACTGAAGCTTTCTTT | TRBD1 | - | TRBJ1-1 | TRBV28
CASRPGIQHNEQFF | TGTGCCAGCAGACCCGGGATTCAACACAATGAGCAGTTCTTC | - | once | TRBJ2-1 | TRBV28
CASRRGTGTNEKLFF | TGTGCCAGCAGACGAGGGACAGGAACTAATGAAAAACTGTTTTTT | TRBD1 | once | TRBJ1-4 | TRBV7-6
CASRSRGEGPREQYF | TGTGCCAGCAGATCGAGGGGGGAGGGCCCCCGCGAGCAGTACTTC | - | - | TRBJ2-7 | TRBV6-1
CASRETGTPNTEAFF | TGCGCCAGCAGGGAGACCGGGACACCGAACACTGAAGCTTTCTTT | - | - | TRBJ1-1 | TRBV5-1
CASSQTVDTRNEKLFF | TGTGCCAGCAGTCAGACCGTGGACACGCGTAATGAAAAACTGTTTTTT | - | - | TRBJ1-4 | TRBV28
CASSLQGSISYEQYF | TGCGCCAGCAGCTTGCAGGGATCGATTTCCTACGAGCAGTACTTC | - | - | TRBJ2-7 | TRBV5-1
CASSLGTAYSNQPQHF | TGTGCCAGCAGCTTGGGGACAGCTTATAGCAATCAGCCCCAGCATTTT | - | - | TRBJ1-5 | TRBV5-8
CATQGESYEQYF | TGTGCCACCCAAGGGGAATCCTACGAGCAGTACTTC | - | once | TRBJ2-7 | TRBV10-3
CASGGTANEKLFF | TGTGCCAGCGGAGGGACAGCTAATGAAAAACTGTTTTTT | TRBD1 | - | TRBJ1-4 | TRBV28
CASSTGQTSAFNYGYTF | TGTGCCAGCAGCACCGGACAGACTTCTGCTTTTAACTATGGCTACACCTTC | - | - | TRBJ1-2 | TRBV28
CASSLPRDTTDTQYF | TGCGCCAGCAGCTTGCCCAGGGACACCACAGATACGCAGTATTTT | - | - | TRBJ2-3 | TRBV5-1
CASSAQGTGNQPQHF | TGTGCCAGCAGTGCTCAAGGGACAGGGAATCAGCCCCAGCATTTT | TRBD1 | - | TRBJ1-5 | TRBV25-1
CASSLTRDADTQYF | TGTGCCAGCAGCCTGACTAGGGATGCAGATACGCAGTATTTT | - | few | TRBJ2-3 | TRBV7-2
CASSVGTGGLNQPQHF | TGTGCCAGCAGCGTAGGGACAGGGGGCTTGAATCAGCCCCAGCATTTT | TRBD1 | - | TRBJ1-5 | TRBV9
CASSPSGQGNTEAFF | TGTGCCAGCAGCCCCAGTGGACAGGGGAACACTGAAGCTTTCTTT | TRBD1 | - | TRBJ1-1 | TRBV28
CASSPSPGSSGGQPQHF | TGTGCCAGCTCACCGAGCCCTGGGTCCAGTGGGGGGCAGCCCCAGCATTTT | - | - | TRBJ1-5 | TRBV18
CASSIELTSMNTEAFF | TGTGCCAGTAGCATAGAACTGACAAGCATGAACACTGAAGCTTTCTTT | - | - | TRBJ1-1 | TRBV7-8
CASSFRAGQETQYF | TGTGCCAGCAGTTTTAGAGCGGGACAAGAGACCCAGTACTTC | TRBD2 | - | TRBJ2-5 | TRBV28
CSVGPPWQTMEQFF | TGCAGCGTTGGCCCACCGTGGCAGACTATGGAGCAGTTCTTC | - | - | TRBJ2-1 | TRBV29-1
CASSQVPAQSYEQYF | TGCGCCAGCAGCCAAGTCCCGGCACAGTCCTACGAGCAGTACTTC | - | - | TRBJ2-7 | TRBV4-1
CASSLGERAAEAFF | TGCGCCAGCAGCTTGGGAGAGCGGGCCGCTGAAGCTTTCTTT | - | - | TRBJ1-1 | TRBV5-1
CASSLRRTSGRVSQETQYF | TGTGCCAGCAGTTTAAGGCGGACTAGCGGGAGGGTGTCTCAAGAGACCCAGTACTTC | TRBD2 | - | TRBJ2-5 | TRBV27
CASSSPRGMNTEAFF | TGTGCCAGCAGCTCGCCCAGGGGGATGAACACTGAAGCTTTCTTT | TRBD1 | - | TRBJ1-1 | TRBV7-9
CASSRGYEQYF | TGTGCCAGCAGCAGGGGGTACGAGCAGTACTTC | - | - | TRBJ2-7 | TRBV14
CASRFGGNTIYF | TGTGCCAGCAGATTCGGGGGAAACACCATATATTTT | - | - | TRBJ1-3 | TRBV6-1
CASSTRTGSAGELFF | TGTGCCAGCAGCACCCGGACAGGGTCAGCCGGGGAGCTGTTTTTT | TRBD1 | - | TRBJ2-2 | TRBV7-9
CASWKTGGRTDTQYF | TGTGCCAGTTGGAAAACGGGAGGTAGGACAGATACGCAGTATTTT | TRBD2 | - | TRBJ2-3 | TRBV19